The following is a T cell receptor (beta chain) sequence with its context. Its antigen is currently unknown. An amount of 3500 ng of total RNA was used for each TCR library. TCRdb reworked the 5' RACE reads into one entry per CDR3 protein, no DNA. Here the sample table reports 70,000 to 95,000 distinct CDR3 sequences. CDR3 length equals 16 residues. CDR1 is SGHKS, CDR2 YYEKEE, per germline (reference sequence). This record belongs to a study of monozygotic twins with inflammatory bowel disease. Study-level points and caveats: Discrimination among different T cell subtypes was not achievable. Relative clonotype sharing with others was diminished in IBD patients versus healthy twins, particularly with disease activity. A reduction in TCRbeta diversity (inverse Simpson) was seen in IBD patients relative to healthy co-twins.

Sequences were obtained from blood. V and J are TRBV5-5 and TRBJ1-2; with no DNA, the TCRdb D assignment of TRBD1 cannot be verified. The TCR comes from a human donor with ulcerative colitis or Crohn's disease, or a healthy co-twin of an affected twin (not recorded which). This chain's CDR3 is CASSLEIADRTDGYTF.